Below, one TCR beta chain is given with its context. The data were taken from a study of shared clonotypes between healthy human individuals. Study context: The cohort had two women and a few men, ages 18 to 49.

Germline V gene lookup returns CDR1 SGDLS and CDR2 YYNGEE. This CDR3 is built from 13 residues. Trimming left V 3 bases short and J 9 bases short, with 13 bases between. CD45RO-negative cells were positively selected for CCR7, leaving out terminally differentiated effector memory CD45RA+ cells. This table comes from immunoSEQ multiplex PCR, and its TCRdb copy is limited to in-frame clones, with some not included. The sample shows about 750,000 clones, around 93% of them seen only once. The sample was naive CD8+ T cells sorted from blood. This chain connects TRBV9 to TRBJ2-1; D is possibly TRBD1 (6 bases). This sequence was found in a man under 40 in good health. The CDR3 here is CASSASRDIEQFF. CDR3 coding DNA: TGTGCCAGCAGCGCTTCACGGGACATTGAGCAGTTCTTC.